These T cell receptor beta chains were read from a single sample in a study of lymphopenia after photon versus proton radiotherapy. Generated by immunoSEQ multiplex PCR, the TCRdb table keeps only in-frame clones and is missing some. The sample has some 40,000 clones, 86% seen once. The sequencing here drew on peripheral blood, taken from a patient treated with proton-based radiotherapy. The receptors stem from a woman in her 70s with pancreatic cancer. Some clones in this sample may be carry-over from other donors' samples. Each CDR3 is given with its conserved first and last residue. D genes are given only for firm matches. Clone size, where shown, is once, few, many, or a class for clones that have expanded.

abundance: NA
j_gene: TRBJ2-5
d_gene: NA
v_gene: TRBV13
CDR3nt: TGTGCCAGCAGCTTAGGCCGAGGCAGTCAAGAGACCCAGTACTTC
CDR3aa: CASSLGRGSQETQYF

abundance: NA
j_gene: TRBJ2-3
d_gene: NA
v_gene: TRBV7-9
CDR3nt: TGTGCCAGCAGCAGGGGGGCTAGCGGAGGCACAGATACGCAGTATTTT
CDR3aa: CASSRGASGGTDTQYF

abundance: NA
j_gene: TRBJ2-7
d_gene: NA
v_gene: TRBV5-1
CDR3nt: TGCGCCAGCAGTCTATCCAGCTCCTACGAGCAGTACTTC
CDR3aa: CASSLSSSYEQYF

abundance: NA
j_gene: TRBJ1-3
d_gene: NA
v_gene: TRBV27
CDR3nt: TGTGCCAGCAGTTTCCAGGGCTCTGGAAACACCATATATTTT
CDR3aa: CASSFQGSGNTIYF

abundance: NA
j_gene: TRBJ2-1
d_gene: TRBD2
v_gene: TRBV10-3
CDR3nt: TGTGCCATCAGTGTGTTTGGACTAGCGGACAATGAGCAGTTCTTC
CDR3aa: CAISVFGLADNEQFF

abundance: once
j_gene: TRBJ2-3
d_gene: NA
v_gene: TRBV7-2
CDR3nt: TGTGCCAGCAGCGTACATAGCGGTACGCAGTATTTT
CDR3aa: CASSVHSGTQYF

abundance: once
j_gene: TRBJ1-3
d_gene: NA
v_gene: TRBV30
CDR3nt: TGTGCCTGGAGCAACTCTGGAAACACCATATATTTT
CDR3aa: CAWSNSGNTIYF

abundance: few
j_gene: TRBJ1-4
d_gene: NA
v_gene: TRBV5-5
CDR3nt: TGTGCCAGCAGCTTGGCCAGGGATGATGAAAAACTGTTTTTT
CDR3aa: CASSLARDDEKLFF

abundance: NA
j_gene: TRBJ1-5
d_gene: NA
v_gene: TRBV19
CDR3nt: TGTGCCAGTAGTACTACACAGATTAGCAATCAGCCCCAGCATTTT
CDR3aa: CASSTTQISNQPQHF

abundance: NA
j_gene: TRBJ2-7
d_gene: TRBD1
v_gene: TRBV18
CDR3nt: TGTGCCAGCTCATTAGGGACAGGGAGGGTTTACGAGCAGTACTTC
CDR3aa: CASSLGTGRVYEQYF

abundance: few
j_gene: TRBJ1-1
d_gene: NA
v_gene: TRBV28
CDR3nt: TGTGCCAGCAGTCCCCCTGGACAGCGAGGTACTGAAGCTTTCTTT
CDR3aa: CASSPPGQRGTEAFF

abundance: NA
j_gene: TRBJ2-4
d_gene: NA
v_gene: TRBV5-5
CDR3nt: TGTGCCAGCAGCTTGACAGGCGGCCTGGGCATTCAGTACTTC
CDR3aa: CASSLTGGLGIQYF

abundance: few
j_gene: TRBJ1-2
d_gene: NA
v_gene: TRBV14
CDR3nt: TGTGCCAGCAGCCAAGGCTCAGGGCTCTATGGCTACACCTTC
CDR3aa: CASSQGSGLYGYTF

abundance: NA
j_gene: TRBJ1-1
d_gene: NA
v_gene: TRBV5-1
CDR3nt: TGCGCCAGCAGCTTGCAGGTTATGAACACTGAAGCTTTCTTT
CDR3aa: CASSLQVMNTEAFF

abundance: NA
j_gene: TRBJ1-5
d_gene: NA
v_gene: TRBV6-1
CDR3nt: TGTGCCAGCAGGGGACACGACCCCAATCAGCCCCAGCATTTT
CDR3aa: CASRGHDPNQPQHF

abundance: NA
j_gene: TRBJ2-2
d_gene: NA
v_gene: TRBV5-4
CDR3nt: TGTGCCAGCAGCTTGGATTTCGGGGAGCTGTTTTTT
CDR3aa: CASSLDFGELFF

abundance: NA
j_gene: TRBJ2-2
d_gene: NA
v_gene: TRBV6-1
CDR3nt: TGTGCCAGCAGTGTGTCTAGGGTCGACACCGGGGAGCTGTTTTTT
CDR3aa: CASSVSRVDTGELFF

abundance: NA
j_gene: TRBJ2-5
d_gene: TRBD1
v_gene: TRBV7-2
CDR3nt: TGTGCCAGCAGCCTCGGGACAGGGGGTTGGGAGACCCAGTACTTC
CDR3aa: CASSLGTGGWETQYF

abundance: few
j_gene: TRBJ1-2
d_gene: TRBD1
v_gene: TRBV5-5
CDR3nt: TGTGCCAGCAGCTTGGATTGGACAGGGTTTGGCTACACCTTC
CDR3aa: CASSLDWTGFGYTF

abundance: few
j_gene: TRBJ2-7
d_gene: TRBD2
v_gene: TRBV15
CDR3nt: TGTGCCACCAGCAGAGATCGGCGGGAGGGCCACGAGCAGTACTTC
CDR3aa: CATSRDRREGHEQYF

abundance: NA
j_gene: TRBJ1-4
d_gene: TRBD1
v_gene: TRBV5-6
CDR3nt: TGTGCCAGCAGCTTGGCCGGGACAGCTAATGAAAAACTGTTTTTT
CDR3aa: CASSLAGTANEKLFF

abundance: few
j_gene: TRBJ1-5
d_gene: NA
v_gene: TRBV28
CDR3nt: TGTGCCAGCCGTTGGCGCAGGGACCAGCCCCAGCATTTT
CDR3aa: CASRWRRDQPQHF

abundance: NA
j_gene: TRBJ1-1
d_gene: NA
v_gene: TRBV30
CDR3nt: TGTGCCTGGAGTAAACCCGGGACCCGAAATCAGGTGAACACTGAAGCTTTCTTT
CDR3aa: CAWSKPGTRNQVNTEAFF

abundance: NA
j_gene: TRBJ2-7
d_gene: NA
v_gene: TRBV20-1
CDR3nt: TGCAGTGCTAGTGAGGAATGGGAGCAGTACTTC
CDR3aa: CSASEEWEQYF

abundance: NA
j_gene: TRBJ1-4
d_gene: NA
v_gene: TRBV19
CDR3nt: TGTGCCAGTAGTATACAGGGGACAACAACTAATGAAAAACTGTTTTTT
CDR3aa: CASSIQGTTTNEKLFF

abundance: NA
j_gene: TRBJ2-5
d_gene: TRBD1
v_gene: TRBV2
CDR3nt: TGTGCCAGCAGCTTGGACAGGGTCTCAGAGACCCAGTACTTC
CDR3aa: CASSLDRVSETQYF

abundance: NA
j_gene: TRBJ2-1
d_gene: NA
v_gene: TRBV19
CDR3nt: TGTGCCAGTAGTATAGATCGGGGCAATGAGCAGTTCTTC
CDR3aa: CASSIDRGNEQFF

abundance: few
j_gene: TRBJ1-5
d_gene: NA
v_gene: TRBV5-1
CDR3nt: TGCGCCAGCAGCTTGGTGCCAGGCGATAACAATCAGCCCCAGCATTTT
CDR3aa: CASSLVPGDNNQPQHF

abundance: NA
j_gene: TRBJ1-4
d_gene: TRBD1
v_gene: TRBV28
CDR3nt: TGTGCCAGCAAGGGACAGACTAATGAAAAACTGTTTTTT
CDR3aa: CASKGQTNEKLFF

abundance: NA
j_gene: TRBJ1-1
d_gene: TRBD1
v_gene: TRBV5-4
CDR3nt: TGTGCCAGCAGACCCGACAGGGCTTCAACTGAAGCTTTCTTT
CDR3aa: CASRPDRASTEAFF

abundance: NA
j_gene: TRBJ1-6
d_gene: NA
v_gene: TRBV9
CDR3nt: TGTGCCAGCAGCTCCCTCGGGGGGGGCGATTCACCCCTCCACTTT
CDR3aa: CASSSLGGGDSPLHF

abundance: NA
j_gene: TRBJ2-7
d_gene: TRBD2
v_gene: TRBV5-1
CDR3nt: TGCGCCAGCAGGCTAGCGGGAGGGGGCTACGAGCAGTACTTC
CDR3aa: CASRLAGGGYEQYF

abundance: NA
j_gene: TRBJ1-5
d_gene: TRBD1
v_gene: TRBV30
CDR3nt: TGTGCCTGGAGACCCCCGGACAGGGGCAATCAGCCCCAGCATTTT
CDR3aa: CAWRPPDRGNQPQHF

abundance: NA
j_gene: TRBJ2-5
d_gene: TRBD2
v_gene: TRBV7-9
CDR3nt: TGTGCCAGCGGCCTAATAGGGGGACTAGCGGGAGTTGAGACCCAGTACTTC
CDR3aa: CASGLIGGLAGVETQYF

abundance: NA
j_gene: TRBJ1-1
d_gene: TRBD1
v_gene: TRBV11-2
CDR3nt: TGTGCCAGCAGCCCCGGGACAGGGGGCGCTTTCCTCACTGAAGCTTTCTTT
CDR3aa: CASSPGTGGAFLTEAFF

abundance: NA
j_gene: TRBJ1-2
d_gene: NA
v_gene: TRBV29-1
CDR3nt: TGCAGCGTTGAACAGGAGGAAGGCTACACCTTC
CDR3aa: CSVEQEEGYTF

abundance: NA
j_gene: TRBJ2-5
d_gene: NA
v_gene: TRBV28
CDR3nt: TGTGCCAGCAGTTACCGCGAGACCCAGTACTTC
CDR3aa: CASSYRETQYF

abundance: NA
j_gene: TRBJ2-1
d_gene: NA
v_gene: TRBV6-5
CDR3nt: TGTGCCAGCAGTTACTCGTTGTGGGGTGAGCAGTTCTTC
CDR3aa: CASSYSLWGEQFF

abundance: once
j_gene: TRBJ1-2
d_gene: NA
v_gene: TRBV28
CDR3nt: TGTGCCAGCAGACCCGACCGGTATGGCTACACCTTC
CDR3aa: CASRPDRYGYTF

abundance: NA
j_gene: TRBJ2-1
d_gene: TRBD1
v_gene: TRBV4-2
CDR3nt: TGTGCCAGCAGCCAAGAGGGGACAGGGCTCTACAATGAGCAGTTCTTC
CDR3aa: CASSQEGTGLYNEQFF

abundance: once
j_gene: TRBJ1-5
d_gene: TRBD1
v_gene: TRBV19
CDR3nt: TGTGCCAGTAGTCCAAGACAGGGCGGAGGAGAAAATCAGCCCCAGCATTTT
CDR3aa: CASSPRQGGGENQPQHF

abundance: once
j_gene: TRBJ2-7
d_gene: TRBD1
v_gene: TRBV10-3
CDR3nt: TGTGCCATCAGTGGACAGGGGGGTCCCGAGCAGTACTTC
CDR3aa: CAISGQGGPEQYF

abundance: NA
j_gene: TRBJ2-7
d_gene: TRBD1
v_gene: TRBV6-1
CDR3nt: TGTGCCAGCAGTTTCGGACAGGGATACTACGAGCAGTACTTC
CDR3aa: CASSFGQGYYEQYF

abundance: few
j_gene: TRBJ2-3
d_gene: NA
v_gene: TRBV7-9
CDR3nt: TGTGCCAGCAGCTTAAGCAGTATACTCACAGATACGCAGTATTTT
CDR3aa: CASSLSSILTDTQYF

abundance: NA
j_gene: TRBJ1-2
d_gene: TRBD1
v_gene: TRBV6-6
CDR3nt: TGTGCCAGCAGGACGGACAGGGTAGTAATTGGCTACACCTTC
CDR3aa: CASRTDRVVIGYTF

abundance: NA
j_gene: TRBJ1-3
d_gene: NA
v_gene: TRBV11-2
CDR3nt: TGTGCCAGCAGCTTAGTAGGGTCTGGAAACACCATATATTTT
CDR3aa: CASSLVGSGNTIYF

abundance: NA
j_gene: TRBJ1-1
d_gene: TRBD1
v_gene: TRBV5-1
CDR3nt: TGCGCCAGCAGCTTGGTTCGGACAGGGGTGACTGAAGCTTTCTTT
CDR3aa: CASSLVRTGVTEAFF

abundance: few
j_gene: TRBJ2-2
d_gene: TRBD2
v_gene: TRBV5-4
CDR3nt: TGTGCCAGCAGCTTGGGGACTAGCGGGAGGACTCGCACCGGGGAGCTGTTTTTT
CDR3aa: CASSLGTSGRTRTGELFF

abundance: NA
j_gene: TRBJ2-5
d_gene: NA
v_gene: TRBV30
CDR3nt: TGTGCCTGGAGAAAACAGGGAGGGGAGACCCAGTACTTC
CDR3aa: CAWRKQGGETQYF

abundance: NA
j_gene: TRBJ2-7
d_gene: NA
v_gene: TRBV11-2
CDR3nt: TGTGCCAGCAGCTTAGATCAGGGCGCGCCAATTAATTACGAGCAGTACTTC
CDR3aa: CASSLDQGAPINYEQYF